A single sample gave rise to the 9 T cell receptor beta chains below, sequenced in a study of T cells in localized non-small cell lung cancer. Sequenced by immunoSEQ multiplex PCR; TCRdb stores in-frame clones only, minus some. There are 25,000 to 30,000 clones in the sample; 85% to 90% occur only once, and roughly 2.9% lies in the top ten. The starting material was peripheral blood, obtained before any cancer treatment. The receptors were gathered from a woman aged 18-49 years with stage I lung adenocarcinoma.

The gene calls are TRBV6-5 and TRBJ2-3; D may be TRBD2 (5 bases). Germline CDR1 reads MNHEY; CDR2 reads SVGAGI. This CDR3 has 15 amino acids. V was pared by 6 bases and J by 2 bases, with 15 bases between. The CDR3 region is CASSVLSGNTDTQYF. CDR3 sequence (DNA): TGTGCCAGCAGCGTACTCTCCGGGAACACAGATACGCAGTATTTT.

V is TRBV14 and J is TRBJ1-2; TRBD1 aligns across 9 bases. The V gene end was trimmed by 3 bases and the J gene end by 4 bases; junction bases not matched to a gene: 12. The CDR3 runs to 17 residues. Germline V lookup: CDR1 SGHDN, CDR2 FVKESK. For the CDR3, the DNA is TGTGCCAGCAGCCAGGGGTCCGGGACAGGGCTTTCCTATGGCTACACCTTC. Protein product: CASSQGSGTGLSYGYTF.

The genes are TRBV5-4 and TRBJ1-2; D remains unclear. V lost 3 bases to trimming and J lost 2 bases, with 17 bases between them. The CDR3 is made up of 16 amino acids. Germline values: CDR1 SGHNT, CDR2 YYREEE (reference sequence). CDR3 bases: TGTGCCAGCAGCTCGAAAGATTTTGACGGCAACTATGGCTACACCTTC. Translation gives CASSSKDFDGNYGYTF.

The V call is TRBV28, the J call TRBJ2-5; TRBD1 matches at 7 bases. After removal of 5 bases from V and 6 bases from J, the junction contained 0 bases not matched to a gene. Germline values: CDR1 MDHEN, CDR2 SYDVKM. The CDR3 totals 11 residues. This CDR3 is CASSRGQTQYF. In nucleotides, the CDR3 is TGTGCCAGCAGTAGGGGGCAGACCCAGTACTTC.

This rearrangement joins TRBV19 to TRBJ2-2; D is unresolved. CDR3 length: 17 residues. Trimming stripped 7 bases from V and 4 bases from J, with 22 bases between. Germline CDR1 and CDR2: LNHDA and SQIVND (reference sequence). The DNA of the CDR3 is TGTGCCAGTACCCCCAGCGATTTAGGGTTTGGCACCGGGGAGCTGTTTTTT. It specifies CASTPSDLGFGTGELFF. The full variable domain, in which reference TRBV19 and TRBJ2-2 provide the parts outside the CDR3, is DGGITQSPKYLFRKEGQNVTLSCEQNLNHDAMYWYRQDPGQGLRLIYYSQIVNDFQKGDIAEGYSVSREKKESFPLTVTSAQKNPTAFYLCASTPSDLGFGTGELFFGEGSRLTVL.

V usage is TRBV29-1 and J usage is TRBJ2-3; TRBD2 agrees at 16 bases. The CDR3 is 17 residues long. V was clipped by 4 bases and J by 3 bases; unmatched bases: 7. CDR1 is SQVTM and CDR2 is ANQGSEA in the germline V gene. The CDR3, as DNA: TGCAGCGTTGGTGGGACTAGCGGGAGGGCCGCGACAGATACGCAGTATTTT. Amino acids: CSVGGTSGRAATDTQYF.

The chain combines TRBV9 with TRBJ2-1; 12 bases map to TRBD2. The germline CDR1 and CDR2 sequences are SGDLS and YYNGEE. This CDR3 spans 15 amino acids. V gave up 2 bases and J gave up 3 bases; unmatched junction bases: 0. The DNA for the CDR3 is TGTGCCAGCAGCGTGACTAGCGGGAGCTACAATGAGCAGTTCTTC. As protein: CASSVTSGSYNEQFF.

J is TRBJ1-1 and V is TRBV5-6; D unresolved. Per germline, CDR1 SGHDT and CDR2 YYEEEE. The V and J ends lost 0 bases and 7 bases respectively, with 13 bases between them. The CDR3 consists of 14 residues. This CDR3 is CASSLGALTLEAFF. CDR3 nucleotides: TGTGCCAGCAGCTTGGGGGCCCTTACCCTTGAAGCTTTCTTT.

The chain couples TRBV28 to TRBJ2-5; no firm D call. Trimming removed 3 bases from V and 4 bases from J, with 15 bases in between. CDR3 length: 15 amino acids. Germline values: CDR1 MDHEN, CDR2 SYDVKM. Here the CDR3 DNA reads TGTGCCAGCAGTTTTAAAGGGAATTGGGTAGAGACCCAGTACTTC. It yields the protein CASSFKGNWVETQYF. Combining the CDR3 with reference TRBV28 and TRBJ2-5 gives the whole variable domain DVKVTQSSRYLVKRTGEKVFLECVQDMDHENMFWYRQDPGLGLRLIYFSYDVKMKEKGDIPEGYSVSREKKERFSLILESASTNQTSMYLCASSFKGNWVETQYFGPGTRLLVL.